The clone carrying this T cell receptor (beta chain) counts as medium-sized. Its target is unknown. Germline-derived CDR1 and CDR2 are SGHTA and FQGNSA. Trimming stripped 1 base from V and 1 base from J, with 6 bases between. This CDR3 is 14 amino acids long. The source of the sample is a study of T cell repertoires in aging, cancer and after chemotherapy. Study overall: Donors were grouped into six age bands spanning 30 or younger through 70 or older. The full dataset contained 8.5 million to 10 million TCR reads.

Rearranged V-D-J TRB sequences were amplified with a mixed TRB-A/B primer pool. TCRdb re-called the multiplex PCR reads with MiXCR, one entry per CDR3 protein. The sample has 7,000 to 9,000 distinct CDR3 sequences, roughly 32% seen once; the top ten hold 3.3%. Study-level points and caveats: Across the chemotherapy interval, each cancer cohort showed higher median generation probability, suggesting thymic rebound.

Amplification of TCR beta used genomic DNA extracted from peripheral blood. Sequenced: blood. V is TRBV7-2 and J is TRBJ2-3; D not certain. The source of this sequence is a human donor in good health. CDR3 coding DNA: TGTGCCAGCAGCTTAGGTTACCGCACAGATACGCAGTATTTT. Its protein is CASSLGYRTDTQYF.